This entry lists 24 T cell receptor beta chains sequenced from one sample in a study of blood T cell repertoires in COVID-19. Clones were read by immunoSEQ multiplex PCR, and TCRdb kept only the in-frame ones, dropping some. The data show about 240,000 clones, around nine tenths seen once. The specimen sequenced was PBMCs or T cells enriched from blood (not recorded which). The source is a woman aged 25-40 years who had recovered from COVID-19.

This clone was seen only once. The chain joins TRBV29-1 to TRBJ2-2, with 8 bases lining up with TRBD2. Germline V CDR1 and CDR2: SQVTM, ANQGSEA. This CDR3 comprises 13 residues. Trimming took 4 bases from V and 7 from J; bases not matched to a gene: 5. CDR3 sequence: CSVGWGLGGELFF. CDR3 in DNA: TGCAGCGTTGGGTGGGGACTAGGCGGGGAGCTGTTTTTT.

The chain recombines TRBV7-2 with TRBJ2-7; 10 bases match TRBD2. The length of the CDR3 is 15 residues. The V and J ends lost 5 bases and 5 bases, in that order; junction bases with no gene match: 9. CDR1 is SGHTA, CDR2 FQGNSA, per germline. The chain's CDR3 is CASSTKLAGSDEQYF. CDR3 bases: TGTGCCAGCAGCACGAAACTAGCGGGAAGCGACGAGCAGTACTTC.

The chain employs TRBV5-4 and TRBJ1-2, with a tentative D call TRBD1 (6 bases). CDR3 length: 15 residues. Trimming left V 4 bases short and J 4 bases short, with 17 bases between. Germline-derived CDR1 and CDR2 are SGHNT and YYREEE (reference sequence). CDR3 loop: CASSPMAGAGYGYTF. The CDR3 nucleotides read TGTGCCAGCAGCCCAATGGCGGGGGCGGGCTATGGCTACACCTTC.

This chain connects TRBV5-1 to TRBJ2-3; the D gene is possibly TRBD1 (6 bases). Trimming stripped 3 bases from V and 1 base from J, with 12 bases between. CDR1 and CDR2 (germline): SGHRS, YFSETQ. The CDR3 is made up of 15 amino acids. CDR3 residues: CASSWAGAGTDTQYF. CDR3 sequence (DNA): TGCGCCAGCAGCTGGGCAGGGGCCGGCACAGATACGCAGTATTTT.

The chain combines TRBV7-2 with TRBJ1-1; TRBD1 agrees at 10 bases. Germline values: CDR1 SGHTA, CDR2 FQGNSA. The CDR3 has 15 amino acids. Unmatched junction bases numbered 4, after V lost 5 bases and J lost 1 base. CDR3 sequence reads: CASSPDRGQNTEAFF. DNA of the CDR3: TGTGCCAGCAGCCCTGACAGGGGGCAGAACACTGAAGCTTTCTTT. Full variable domain (missing parts from reference TRBV7-2 and TRBJ1-1): GAGVSQSPSNKVTEKGKDVELRCDPISGHTALYWYRQSLGQGLEFLIYFQGNSAPDKSGLPSDRFSAERTGGSVSTLTIQRTQQEDSAVYLCASSPDRGQNTEAFFGQGTRLTVV.

This clone was seen a single time. The chain is built from TRBV13 and TRBJ1-6; 10 bases map to TRBD1. The CDR3 consists of 16 residues. Germline assignment: CDR1 PRHDT and CDR2 FYEKMQ (reference sequence). Trimming at V came to 5 bases and at J to 5 bases, leaving 6 bases not matched to a gene. In DNA, the CDR3 is TGTGCCAGCAGCCGGAGGGGACAGGGGAATAATTCACCCCTCCACTTT. Translation: CASSRRGQGNNSPLHF.

The rearrangement joins TRBV9 to TRBJ1-1; 7 nucleotides line up with TRBD1. This CDR3 contains 14 residues. Germline CDR1 reads SGDLS; CDR2 reads YYNGEE. V dropped 6 bases and J dropped 0; count of bases not matched to a gene: 5. CDR3 amino acids: CASNPGTVNTEAFF. CDR3 nucleotide sequence: TGTGCCAGCAACCCCGGGACAGTGAACACTGAAGCTTTCTTT.

This chain joins TRBV7-2 and TRBJ1-1, with D maybe TRBD1 (6 bases). Trimming took off 6 bases at V and 4 bases at J, with 15 bases between the two ends. Per germline, CDR1 SGHTA and CDR2 FQGNSA. CDR3 length equals 14 residues. The CDR3 loop reads CASRPSGAVTEAFF. The CDR3 DNA follows: TGTGCCAGCAGACCTTCAGGGGCAGTCACTGAAGCTTTCTTT.

The gene calls are TRBV6-1 and TRBJ2-3; 9 nucleotides line up with TRBD1. This CDR3 spans 15 amino acids. The V and J ends lost 2 bases and 6 bases, in that order; junction bases with no gene match: 6. Per germline, CDR1 MNHNS and CDR2 SASEGT. The CDR3 bases are TGTGCCAGCAGTGAATGGGACAGGGTAACCGATACGCAGTATTTT. Its protein product is CASSEWDRVTDTQYF.

V gene TRBV29-1 combines with J gene TRBJ2-7; no reliable D call. This CDR3 has 11 amino acids. Per the germline V gene, CDR1 is SQVTM and CDR2 is ANQGSEA. V shed 6 bases and J shed 2 bases, with 8 bases lying between them. CDR3 region: CSVVGTYEQYF. CDR3 nucleotide sequence: TGCAGCGTGGTCGGTACCTACGAGCAGTACTTC.

This clone came up once. V and J are TRBV3-1 (or the pseudogene TRBV3-2) and TRBJ2-1, with TRBD2 matching over 8 bases. Germline trimming cut 5 bases from V and 3 bases from J; bases unmatched to any gene: 12. This CDR3 has 17 residues. Per germline, CDR1 LGHDT and CDR2 YNNKEL (reference sequence). CDR3: CASSSSLLAANYNEQFF. The CDR3 DNA sequence: TGTGCCAGCAGCTCCAGCCTACTAGCGGCCAACTACAATGAGCAGTTCTTC.

The chain couples TRBV30 to TRBJ1-1, with TRBD1 matching 7 bases. CDR1 GTSNPN and CDR2 SVGIG come from the germline V gene (reference sequence). The V gene end was trimmed by 4 bases and the J gene end by 4 bases; junction bases not matched to a gene: 9. This CDR3 has 14 amino acids. The CDR3 nucleotides are TGTGCCTGGACCTCAGGGGGGCCAGTCACTGAAGCTTTCTTT. This codes for CAWTSGGPVTEAFF.

This clone appeared a single time. The chain is built from TRBV6-2 or TRBV6-3 and TRBJ1-1; 7 nucleotides align to TRBD1. Losses at the gene ends were 2 bases for V and 6 bases for J; bases not matched to a gene: 15. CDR1 is MNHEY, CDR2 SVGEGT, per germline. CDR3 size: 17 residues. CDR3 bases: TGTGCCAGCAGTTACCATATGGAAACAGGGGAGGAGCCTGAAGCTTTCTTT. Translation gives CASSYHMETGEEPEAFF.

The V and J genes are TRBV30 and TRBJ1-2; 11 bases match TRBD1. V lost 7 bases, J lost 4 bases, and 14 bases stayed unmatched. Germline CDR1 reads GTSNPN; CDR2 reads SVGIG (reference sequence). This CDR3 contains 16 residues. The CDR3: CASKPPSGTGGYGYTF. CDR3 nucleotide sequence: TGTGCCTCTAAACCACCGTCCGGGACAGGGGGCTATGGCTACACCTTC.

The chain employs TRBV27 and TRBJ1-1; 8 nucleotides line up with TRBD1. The CDR3 spans 15 residues. Looked up from germline, CDR1 is MNHEY and CDR2 is SMNVEV (reference sequence). V dropped 4 bases and J dropped 1; count of bases not matched to a gene: 5. Written as DNA, the CDR3 is TGTGCCAGCAGTTCGGGACAGGTGCAGAACACTGAAGCTTTCTTT. Its protein product is CASSSGQVQNTEAFF.

The rearrangement links TRBV13 to TRBJ1-2; D uncertain. Germline V gene data show CDR1 as PRHDT and CDR2 as FYEKMQ (reference sequence). The length of the CDR3 is 15 residues. With 6 bases removed from V and 4 bases from J, the gap between germline ends came to 18 bases. The CDR3, as DNA: TGTGCCAGCAGTAGGGAGACGGCCCCGATCTATGGCTACACCTTC. Translation gives CASSRETAPIYGYTF.

This clone occurred once. The chain employs TRBV19 and TRBJ1-2; unclear D gene. The ends were cut back, 7 bases at V and 1 base at J, with 13 bases in the middle. Germline-derived CDR1 and CDR2 are LNHDA and SQIVND (reference sequence). CDR3 size: 14 residues. The CDR3 DNA reads as TGTGCCAGTACCTTCGGCGGTTTTAACTATGGCTACACCTTC. Translated, it gives CASTFGGFNYGYTF.

This chain uses TRBV29-1 with TRBJ2-1, with 10 bases identical to TRBD2. Germline CDR1 reads SQVTM; CDR2 reads ANQGSEA. This CDR3 comprises 14 residues. Trimming at V came to 5 bases and at J to 7 bases, leaving 8 bases not matched to a gene. CDR3 DNA sequence: TGCAGCGTTAAAAGCGGGAGGGCCGGGAATGAGCAGTTCTTC. Its protein is CSVKSGRAGNEQFF.

Notes on this clone: Additional DNA sequences in this sample encode the identical CDR3. The chain carries TRBV18 and TRBJ1-1; TRBD1 agrees at 7 bases. The CDR3 spans 13 residues. Per germline, CDR1 KGHSH and CDR2 LQKENI. The ends lost 3 bases at V and 3 bases at J; junction bases unmatched: 1. The CDR3 region is CASSPGQDTEAFF. DNA for the CDR3: TGTGCCAGCTCACCCGGACAGGACACTGAAGCTTTCTTT.

This rearrangement joins TRBV11-2 to TRBJ2-7; D is unresolved. Germline V gene data show CDR1 as SGHAT and CDR2 as FQNNGV. V was cut by 2 bases and J by 2 bases, with 10 bases left in between. The CDR3 has 14 amino acids. CDR3 in DNA: TGTGCCAGCAGCTTAATCCAACAGACCTACGAGCAGTACTTC. Protein: CASSLIQQTYEQYF. Combining the CDR3 with reference TRBV11-2 and TRBJ2-7 gives the whole variable domain EAGVAQSPRYKIIEKRQSVAFWCNPISGHATLYWYQQILGQGPKLLIQFQNNGVVDDSQLPKDRFSAERLKGVDSTLKIQPAKLEDSAVYLCASSLIQQTYEQYFGPGTRLTVT.

CDR3 nucleotide sequence: TGTGCCAGCAGGCCGGGACAGGGGATCGGGGAGACCCAGTACTTC. Protein sequence: CASRPGQGIGETQYF. The chain uses TRBV2 and TRBJ2-5, with 10 bases lining up with TRBD1. The CDR3 covers 15 residues. Losses at the gene ends were 6 bases for V and 5 bases for J; bases not matched to a gene: 9. Germline V gives CDR1 SNHLY, CDR2 FYNNEI.

The chain is built from TRBV5-1 and TRBJ2-2, with 7 bases identical to TRBD1. In germline, CDR1 is SGHRS, CDR2 YFSETQ. CDR3 length equals 16 residues. V shed 2 bases and J 1 base; nucleotides not matched to a gene: 5. This CDR3 reads CASSFEGGENTGELFF. The CDR3 DNA sequence: TGCGCCAGCAGCTTTGAAGGGGGCGAGAACACCGGGGAGCTGTTTTTT.

The rearrangement uses TRBV4-3 and TRBJ1-2, with 12 bases identical to TRBD1. Looked up from germline, CDR1 is LGHNA and CDR2 is YSLEER. CDR3 length equals 16 residues. The junction had 9 bases not matched to a gene; V was cut back by 2 bases and J by 8 bases. CDR3 in DNA: TGCGCCAGCAGCCAACACCGGGACAGGGGGCGGAGAGGCTACACCTTC. This gives the protein CASSQHRDRGRRGYTF.

J is TRBJ1-1 and V is TRBV9; possible D gene TRBD1, 6 bases. The germline V gene has CDR1 SGDLS and CDR2 YYNGEE. The CDR3 runs to 15 residues. Trimming took off 0 bases at V and 4 bases at J, with 13 bases between the two ends. CDR3 sequence: CASSVGGGEGTEAFF. For the CDR3, the DNA is TGTGCCAGCAGCGTAGGGGGGGGCGAGGGCACTGAAGCTTTCTTT.